Following are 26 T cell receptor beta chains from one sample sequenced in a study of blood T cell repertoires in COVID-19. Data came from immunoSEQ multiplex PCR; TCRdb stores just in-frame clones and leaves some out. The table records 85,000 to 130,000 clones, over 75% of them present only once. The sample taken for sequencing was peripheral blood. All receptors derive from a woman in her fifties or sixties with acute or convalescent COVID-19.

The chain joins TRBV19 to TRBJ1-4; 7 nucleotides align to TRBD1. Germline V CDR1 and CDR2: LNHDA, SQIVND (reference sequence). The CDR3 sequence is 13 residues long. Germline trimming cut 5 bases from V and 6 bases from J; bases unmatched to any gene: 3. The CDR3 loop reads CASSDRVDEKLFF. Here the CDR3 DNA reads TGTGCCAGTAGTGACAGGGTGGATGAAAAACTGTTTTTT.

This clone was observed a single time. V usage is TRBV2 and J usage is TRBJ2-5; maybe TRBD2 (5 bases). V was trimmed by 4 bases and J by 5 bases, leaving 14 bases between them. The CDR3 is 14 amino acids. Germline V CDR1 and CDR2: SNHLY, FYNNEI. The CDR3 spells CASSGDGWRETQYF. CDR3 nucleotide sequence: TGTGCCAGCAGTGGAGACGGGTGGAGGGAGACCCAGTACTTC.

The chain is built from TRBV9 and TRBJ1-6; tentative D call: TRBD1 (6 bases). The CDR3 totals 15 residues. Germline V lookup: CDR1 SGDLS, CDR2 YYNGEE. The V end lost 4 bases, the J end lost 3 bases, and 11 bases lay between the germline ends. The CDR3 DNA is TGTGCCAGCAGCCCAACAGGGCTCTATAATTCACCCCTCCACTTT. Translation gives CASSPTGLYNSPLHF. Full variable domain (remainder filled in from reference TRBV9 and TRBJ1-6): DSGVTQTPKHLITATGQRVTLRCSPRSGDLSVYWYQQSLDQGLQFLIQYYNGEERAKGNILERFSAQQFPDLHSELNLSSLELGDSALYFCASSPTGLYNSPLHFGNGTRLTVT.

The rearrangement joins TRBV25-1 to TRBJ2-3; 14 nucleotides line up with TRBD2. Germline V CDR1 and CDR2: MGHDK, SYGVNS. J was trimmed by 0 bases and V by 4 bases; bases with no gene match: 6. This CDR3 has 18 amino acids. The CDR3, as DNA: TGTGCCAGCAGTGGACTGACTAGCGGGAGGGGTAGCACAGATACGCAGTATTTT. Residues: CASSGLTSGRGSTDTQYF.

The table lists this clone with a count of one. The gene calls are TRBV5-4 and TRBJ1-3; D unclear. This CDR3 is built from 12 residues. CDR1 is SGHNT, CDR2 YYREEE, per germline (reference sequence). Between the trimmed V and J ends, which lost 3 bases and 3 bases, there was a span of 4 bases. DNA of the CDR3: TGTGCCAGCAGCTCGGGTGGAAACACCATATATTTT. Its protein product is CASSSGGNTIYF. Supplemented by reference TRBV5-4 and TRBJ1-3, the full variable domain reads ETGVTQSPTHLIKTRGQQVTLRCSSQSGHNTVSWYQQALGQGPQFIFQYYREEENGRGNFPPRFSGLQFPNYSSELNVNALELDDSALYLCASSSGGNTIYFGEGSWLTVV.

This chain joins TRBV6-1 and TRBJ1-2; 7 nucleotides agree with TRBD1. CDR3 length: 16 amino acids. V shed 3 bases, J shed 4 bases, and the junction held 11 bases outside the gene matches. CDR1 is MNHNS and CDR2 is SASEGT in the germline V gene. The CDR3, as DNA: TGTGCCAGCAGTGACCTGAGACAGGGAATGTCCTATGGCTACACCTTC. This encodes CASSDLRQGMSYGYTF.

About this clone itself: Other nucleotide sequences from this sample produce the same CDR3. The chain joins TRBV18 to TRBJ1-5; TRBD1 agrees at 8 bases. V dropped 3 bases and J dropped 2; count of bases not matched to a gene: 0. The germline gives CDR1 KGHSH, CDR2 LQKENI. This CDR3 contains 14 residues. Here the CDR3 reads CASSPTGGNQPQHF. Written as DNA, the CDR3 is TGTGCCAGCTCACCGACAGGGGGCAATCAGCCCCAGCATTTT.

The chain couples TRBV7-9 to TRBJ1-6, with D possibly being TRBD1 (5 bases). From germline, CDR1 is SEHNR and CDR2 FQNEAQ (reference sequence). Trimming took off 3 bases at V and 7 bases at J, with 10 bases between the two ends. This CDR3 is 14 amino acids long. In DNA form, the CDR3 reads TGTGCCAGCAGCTTTAGGGAGGGGAATTCACCCCTCCACTTT. Translating gives CASSFREGNSPLHF.

The genes are TRBV3-1 (or the pseudogene TRBV3-2) and TRBJ1-1, with 8 bases that match TRBD1. V trimming: 1 base; J trimming: 1 base; junction bases outside the gene matches: 2. The germline V gene has CDR1 LGHDT and CDR2 YNNKEL (reference sequence). This CDR3 comprises 15 residues. The CDR3 loop reads CASSQAGQGNTEAFF. For the CDR3, the DNA is TGTGCCAGCAGCCAAGCCGGACAGGGGAACACTGAAGCTTTCTTT.

CDR3 amino acids: CASSVGPSGEKLFF. The CDR3, as DNA: TGTGCCAGCAGCGTTGGTCCATCCGGGGAAAAACTGTTTTTT. The chain is built from TRBV9 and TRBJ1-4, with D uncertain. Trimming removed 2 bases from V and 8 bases from J, with 13 bases in between. There are 14 residues in the CDR3. Per germline, CDR1 SGDLS and CDR2 YYNGEE.

V usage is TRBV19 and J usage is TRBJ2-3; TRBD2 agrees at 7 bases. CDR1 is LNHDA, CDR2 SQIVND, per germline (reference sequence). This CDR3 spans 15 amino acids. Trimming removed 1 base from V and 6 bases from J; junction bases left unmatched: 7. DNA for the CDR3: TGTGCCAGTAGTATAGGCGGGAGTAGTAAGGATACGCAGTATTTT. Its translation is CASSIGGSSKDTQYF.

Comment on this clone: Other DNA variants within this sample encode the same CDR3. This chain links TRBV6-5 with TRBJ1-2; D might be TRBD1 (5 bases). Germline loops: CDR1 MNHEY, CDR2 SVGAGI. Trimming removed 0 bases from V and 4 bases from J, with 9 bases in between. CDR3 length: 14 amino acids. The CDR3 sequence: CASSYSGQSYGYTF. The CDR3 DNA reads as TGTGCCAGCAGTTACTCGGGGCAGAGCTATGGCTACACCTTC.

The V call is TRBV27, the J call TRBJ2-2, with D tentatively TRBD2 (6 bases). V lost 5 bases and J lost 8, with 21 bases in between. This CDR3 has 16 amino acids. Germline V gene sequence: CDR1 MNHEY, CDR2 SMNVEV (reference sequence). CDR3 amino acids: CASSRRTGVTLGELFF. CDR3 DNA: TGTGCCAGCAGTCGTCGGACGGGAGTTACTCTGGGGGAGCTGTTTTTT.

This clone was seen only once. V usage is TRBV12-3 or TRBV12-4 and J usage is TRBJ2-1; D perhaps matches TRBD2 (6 bases). The CDR3 is made up of 11 amino acids. Trimming removed 5 bases at V and 13 bases at J, with 12 bases between. The CDR3 protein is CASSARLDQFF. CDR3 nucleotide sequence: TGTGCCAGCAGTGCCAGACTAGACCAGTTCTTC.

J is TRBJ1-1 and V is TRBV6-1, with unresolved D. Germline CDR1 and CDR2: MNHNS and SASEGT. This CDR3 is 13 amino acids long. V was cut by 0 bases and J by 10 bases, with 12 bases left in between. The CDR3, as DNA: TGTGCCAGCAGTGAAGCGCGGTATCTCGGAGCTTTCTTT. It codes for CASSEARYLGAFF.

V usage is TRBV18 and J usage is TRBJ2-2; no clear D gene. The CDR3 contains 15 residues. Trimming removed 0 bases from V and 3 bases from J, with 8 bases in between. Germline-derived CDR1 and CDR2 are KGHSH and LQKENI. CDR3 residues: CASSPPNSYTGELFF. CDR3 in DNA: TGTGCCAGCTCACCACCGAACAGCTACACCGGGGAGCTGTTTTTT.

V usage is TRBV25-1 and J usage is TRBJ1-1; the D is unclear. The CDR3 length is 12 residues. CDR1 and CDR2 (germline): MGHDK, SYGVNS. Trimming cost V 5 bases and J 2 bases, with 6 bases left between them. The DNA for the CDR3 is TGTGCCAGCAGTTTCGGTAACACTGAAGCTTTCTTT. The encoded protein is CASSFGNTEAFF.

This chain connects TRBV5-1 to TRBJ2-1; 8 bases fit TRBD2. The germline CDR1 and CDR2 sequences are SGHRS and YFSETQ. This CDR3 spans 15 amino acids. Trimming at V came to 4 bases and at J to 4 bases, leaving 7 bases not matched to a gene. The CDR3 reads CASSPPSGSYNEQFF. The CDR3 nucleotides read TGCGCCAGCAGCCCCCCGAGCGGGAGTTACAATGAGCAGTTCTTC.

This sequence joins TRBV28 and TRBJ2-5, with D perhaps matching TRBD2 (5 bases). Trimming cost V 4 bases and J 5 bases, with 17 bases left between them. Germline assignment: CDR1 MDHEN and CDR2 SYDVKM. This CDR3 contains 15 residues. DNA for the CDR3: TGTGCCAGCAGTTCACACGCAGGACCGGGGGAGACCCAGTACTTC. It codes for CASSSHAGPGETQYF. Full variable domain (missing parts from reference TRBV28 and TRBJ2-5): DVKVTQSSRYLVKRTGEKVFLECVQDMDHENMFWYRQDPGLGLRLIYFSYDVKMKEKGDIPEGYSVSREKKERFSLILESASTNQTSMYLCASSSHAGPGETQYFGPGTRLLVL.

The chain links TRBV29-1 to TRBJ1-5; no clear D gene. The V end was cut by 6 bases, the J end by 0 bases, with 12 bases between. The CDR3 has 14 residues. CDR1 and CDR2 (germline): SQVTM, ANQGSEA. Here the CDR3 DNA reads TGCAGCGTCCGATTCTCAGGTAGCAATCAGCCCCAGCATTTT. It codes for CSVRFSGSNQPQHF.

The chain joins TRBV30 to TRBJ1-3; D is possibly TRBD1 (5 bases). Germline CDR1 GTSNPN, CDR2 SVGIG (reference sequence). CDR3 size: 17 residues. V lost 0 bases to trimming and J lost 0 bases, with 15 bases between them. The CDR3 nucleotides read TGTGCCTGGAGTGTACTGTCCGGGGGGGGCTCTGGAAACACCATATATTTT. Its translation: CAWSVLSGGGSGNTIYF.

V and J are TRBV7-6 and TRBJ1-4; tentative D call: TRBD1 (5 bases). The germline V and J ends were trimmed by 5 bases and 1 base, with 11 bases remaining between them. The CDR3 contains 15 residues. Germline-derived CDR1 and CDR2 are SGHVS and FNYEAQ. The CDR3 reads CASSPGGGTNEKLFF. The CDR3, as DNA: TGTGCCAGCAGCCCCGGCGGGGGAACTAATGAAAAACTGTTTTTT.

CDR3 protein: CATSLGHTRNQPQHF. CDR3 coding DNA: TGTGCCACCAGCCTGGGACACACAAGGAATCAGCCCCAGCATTTT. The V call is TRBV15, the J call TRBJ1-5, with D maybe TRBD1 (6 bases). Deletions cut 5 bases from V and 4 bases from J, with 15 bases between. Germline values: CDR1 LNHNV, CDR2 YYDKDF (reference sequence). CDR3 length: 15 residues.

The genes are TRBV5-1 and TRBJ2-1, with TRBD1 matching over 9 bases. With V trimmed by 3 bases and J by 4 bases, 5 bases remained unmatched. Germline V gives CDR1 SGHRS, CDR2 YFSETQ. The CDR3 has 15 residues. The CDR3 DNA is TGCGCCAGCAGCTGGGACAGGGAGTTGTACAATGAGCAGTTCTTC. Amino acid sequence: CASSWDRELYNEQFF.

The gene calls are TRBV4-1 and TRBJ1-2, with D possibly matching TRBD1 (6 bases). The germline V and J ends were trimmed by 2 bases and 5 bases, with 18 bases remaining between them. In germline, CDR1 is MGHRA, CDR2 YSYEKL. The CDR3 has 16 residues. CDR3 sequence reads: CASSQPFGQRFYGYTF. DNA of the CDR3: TGCGCCAGCAGCCAACCCTTCGGACAGAGATTTTATGGCTACACCTTC.

V gene TRBV19 combines with J gene TRBJ1-2, with 11 bases matching TRBD1. CDR1 and CDR2 (germline): LNHDA, SQIVND (reference sequence). The CDR3 runs to 14 residues. Trimming removed 8 bases from V and 4 bases from J; junction bases left unmatched: 6. CDR3 amino acids: CASGQGAFAYGYTF. CDR3 in DNA: TGTGCCAGTGGACAGGGGGCGTTTGCCTATGGCTACACCTTC.